Shown below are 19 T cell receptor beta chains from a single sample sequenced in a study of T cells expressing NK-cell markers (dated by TCRdb to 2020 to 2022). Libraries were prepared through 5' RACE. Reads for this sample came from an Illumina HiSeq 2000. TCRdb reprocessed the sequencing reads and holds a single record per CDR3 protein sequence, with no DNA. This specimen's table enumerates approximately 380,000 distinct CDR3 sequences. Roughly 5.2% of the sample is in the top ten clones. Sequencing was done on a sample of blood T cells: a sorted CD56 or NKG2C T cell subset, CD4+ or CD8+ T cells, or bulk PBMC T cells (not recorded which). These receptors were taken from a man aged 18 to 69 in good health.

This rearrangement joins TRBV28 to TRBJ2-5; the TCRdb D gene call, TRBD1, has no DNA to confirm it. The germline V gene has CDR1 MDHEN and CDR2 SYDVKM. This CDR3 region has 15 residues. This CDR3 reads CASSTLQGYQETQYF. Full variable domain (outside the CDR3, taken from reference TRBV28 and TRBJ2-5): DVKVTQSSRYLVKRTGEKVFLECVQDMDHENMFWYRQDPGLGLRLIYFSYDVKMKEKGDIPEGYSVSREKKERFSLILESASTNQTSMYLCASSTLQGYQETQYFGPGTRLLVL.

The V gene is TRBV7-9, the J gene TRBJ2-3. Per the germline V gene, CDR1 is SEHNR and CDR2 is FQNEAQ (reference sequence). This CDR3 is built from 13 residues. CDR3: CASSLNLVDTQYF.

The chain links TRBV5-5 to TRBJ1-1; as DNA is missing, the TRBD1 call by TCRdb cannot be tested. Per the germline V gene, CDR1 is SGHKS and CDR2 is YYEKEE (reference sequence). This CDR3 spans 12 amino acids. The CDR3 spells CASSLAWTGRVF.

The chain is built from TRBV9 and TRBJ2-3; no DNA is available, so the TRBD2 call from TCRdb remains unchecked. Per germline, CDR1 SGDLS and CDR2 YYNGEE. The CDR3 has 17 amino acids. CDR3 sequence: CASSVGTRLAVADTQYF.

The chain has TRBV20-1 and TRBJ2-1. In germline, CDR1 is DFQATT, CDR2 SNEGSKA (reference sequence). The CDR3 is 12 residues long. CDR3 sequence reads: CSALQSGYEQFF.

The genes are TRBV7-8 and TRBJ2-5; TCRdb designates TRBD1, a call that cannot be tested without DNA. CDR1 and CDR2 (germline): SGHVS, FQNEAQ. This CDR3 has 14 residues. CDR3 sequence reads: CASSFPNRGMTQYF.

CDR3 protein: CAIPRAFGGPGNQPQHF. The V gene is TRBV10-3, the J gene TRBJ1-5; absent DNA, TCRdb's TRBD1 call cannot be checked. The CDR3 totals 17 residues. Germline values: CDR1 ENHRY, CDR2 SYGVKD.

This rearrangement joins TRBV20-1 to TRBJ1-5; TCRdb's assignment of TRBD1 cannot be checked, as there is no DNA. The CDR3 runs 15 residues. Germline loops: CDR1 DFQATT, CDR2 SNEGSKA (reference sequence). CDR3 sequence reads: CSARVGGAQSQPQHF.

The rearrangement uses TRBV20-1 and TRBJ2-7; TCRdb outputs TRBD1, but without DNA this stays unchecked. The CDR3 runs to 14 residues. Germline CDR1 and CDR2: DFQATT and SNEGSKA (reference sequence). The CDR3 loop is CSAVRGQGWYEQYF.

The chain couples TRBV6-1 to TRBJ2-3; TCRdb calls TRBD2, which cannot be checked without DNA. The CDR3 consists of 14 residues. Germline V CDR1 and CDR2: MNHNS, SASEGT. CDR3: CASSSSLAGDTQYF.

The V gene is TRBV20-1, the J gene TRBJ2-4; TCRdb reports TRBD1, a call that lacks DNA to check it against. CDR1 is DFQATT and CDR2 is SNEGSKA in the germline V gene (reference sequence). The CDR3 contains 13 residues. CDR3 in amino acids: CSVPGAAKNIQYF.

The chain combines TRBV6-1 with TRBJ1-1; TCRdb returns TRBD1, unconfirmable since there is no DNA. The CDR3 consists of 15 residues. In germline, CDR1 is MNHNS, CDR2 SASEGT. This chain's CDR3 is CASSPRDRVDTEAFF.

The chain carries TRBV11-2 and TRBJ2-7; the TCRdb call, TRBD1, lacks DNA for checking. Germline V gene data show CDR1 as SGHAT and CDR2 as FQNNGV. The CDR3 has 15 residues. This chain's CDR3 is CASSRDRLPTYEQYF.

The gene calls are TRBV18 and TRBJ1-2; no DNA is available, so the TRBD1 call from TCRdb remains unchecked. CDR1 is KGHSH, CDR2 LQKENI, per germline. The CDR3 is 16 residues long. The CDR3 region is CASSPAFGTGSYGYTF.

The J gene is TRBJ2-2, the V gene TRBV7-9. This CDR3 region has 15 residues. Germline-derived CDR1 and CDR2 are SEHNR and FQNEAQ (reference sequence). Here the CDR3 reads CASSLGPPNTGELFF.

The chain uses TRBV5-1 and TRBJ2-5. Germline CDR1 is SGHRS and CDR2 is YFSETQ. The CDR3 has 14 amino acids. Here the CDR3 reads CASSVSPSQETQYF.

The chain is built from TRBV23-1 and TRBJ2-5; TCRdb's D call, TRBD1, is unchecked because there is no DNA. TRBV23-1 is classed as an ORF, of uncertain function. The CDR3 is made up of 16 amino acids. The CDR3 loop reads CASSLYRDPGQETQYF.

The V gene is TRBV19, the J gene TRBJ2-1; checking the TCRdb D call of TRBD1 is not possible without DNA. CDR1 and CDR2 from the germline V gene are LNHDA and SQIVND (reference sequence). The CDR3 length is 16 residues. CDR3 in amino acids: CASRGRGLSSYNEQFF.

The chain joins TRBV5-6 to TRBJ2-1; the TCRdb call, TRBD2, lacks DNA for checking. The length of the CDR3 is 16 residues. From germline, CDR1 is SGHDT and CDR2 YYEEEE. This CDR3 reads CASSSGGLADYNEQFF.